Following are 24 T cell receptor beta chains from one sample sequenced in a study of cytomegalovirus exposure and HLA in healthy donors. PCR was performed using 60 Vbeta and 13 Jbeta primers. Data came from immunoSEQ multiplex PCR; TCRdb stores just in-frame clones and leaves some out. The data contain about 43,000 clones, about 60% of them singletons. Sequencing was carried out using PBMCs. These receptors all stem from a man aged 55-75 years in good health and CMV-seropositive.

J is TRBJ1-2 and V is TRBV20-1, with 7 bases fitting TRBD1. With V trimmed by 3 bases and J by 8 bases, 3 bases remained unmatched. The length of the CDR3 is 11 residues. CDR1 DFQATT and CDR2 SNEGSKA come from the germline V gene (reference sequence). The CDR3 spells CSASDRVGYTF. The CDR3 DNA is TGCAGTGCTAGTGACAGGGTAGGCTACACCTTC.

This clone was observed once. The chain employs TRBV29-1 and TRBJ2-1; D gene unclear. The CDR3 spans 14 residues. CDR1 is SQVTM, CDR2 ANQGSEA, per germline. Trimming removed 4 bases from V and 9 bases from J, with 19 bases in between. This chain's CDR3 is CSVVFASPFGEQFF. CDR3 bases: TGCAGCGTTGTGTTCGCTAGTCCCTTCGGTGAGCAGTTCTTC.

As concerns this clone: Sequence at one end of the junction differs from germline and may be a read error. The chain recombines TRBV4-3 with TRBJ1-4, with D perhaps TRBD1 (6 bases). This CDR3 has 15 amino acids. Germline CDR1 LGHNA, CDR2 YSLEER. CDR3 in DNA: TGCGCCAGCAGCCCTGAGGCTAGGGACAATGAAAAGCTGTTTTTT. It codes for CASSPEARDNEKLFF.

The rearrangement links TRBV19 to TRBJ2-1, with D hard to call. Trimming shortened V by 3 bases and J by 9 bases, and 9 bases separated the two germline ends. The CDR3 totals 12 residues. The germline CDR1 and CDR2 sequences are LNHDA and SQIVND (reference sequence). Written as DNA, the CDR3 is TGTGCCAGTAGTATTCCGTTCGGTGAGCAGTTCTTC. Amino acid sequence: CASSIPFGEQFF.

This clone was counted only a few times. The chain recombines TRBV27 with TRBJ2-1; TRBD2 matches 9 bases. The V gene end was trimmed by 3 bases and the J gene end by 6 bases; junction bases not matched to a gene: 3. Germline CDR1 and CDR2: MNHEY and SMNVEV (reference sequence). This CDR3 contains 14 residues. The DNA of the CDR3 is TGTGCCAGCAGTTTGCGGGAGGGCCCCAATGAGCAGTTCTTC. Amino acids: CASSLREGPNEQFF.

The table lists this clone with a few counts. V gene TRBV5-4 combines with J gene TRBJ1-2, with no clear D. Germline loops: CDR1 SGHNT, CDR2 YYREEE (reference sequence). The CDR3 totals 17 residues. The V end was cut by 5 bases, the J end by 5 bases, with 25 bases between. For the CDR3, the DNA is TGTGCCAGCAGGATCCTTCCCGCAGACTCCCTCGATTATGGCTACACCTTC. Translated, it gives CASRILPADSLDYGYTF.

The chain links TRBV10-3 to TRBJ2-3; D perhaps matches TRBD1 (6 bases). Trimming cost V 8 bases and J 0 bases, with 9 bases left between them. CDR3 length equals 13 residues. Germline CDR1 is ENHRY and CDR2 is SYGVKD. In DNA form, the CDR3 reads TGTGCCATCCGTGGACAGAGCACAGATACGCAGTATTTT. Translating it yields CAIRGQSTDTQYF.

The genes are TRBV11-2 and TRBJ2-1; 10 positions agree with TRBD2. The trim removed 4 bases at V and 7 bases at J, leaving 4 bases unmatched. Germline CDR1 reads SGHAT; CDR2 reads FQNNGV. The CDR3 is made up of 14 amino acids. CDR3 in amino acids: CASSSGLAENEQFF. The CDR3 nucleotides are TGTGCCAGCAGCTCAGGACTAGCGGAAAATGAGCAGTTCTTC. Together with reference TRBV11-2 and TRBJ2-1, the CDR3 gives the full variable domain: EAGVAQSPRYKIIEKRQSVAFWCNPISGHATLYWYQQILGQGPKLLIQFQNNGVVDDSQLPKDRFSAERLKGVDSTLKIQPAKLEDSAVYLCASSSGLAENEQFFGPGTRLTVL.

J is TRBJ2-7 and V is TRBV18; D is unresolved. Germline CDR1 and CDR2: KGHSH and LQKENI. Deletions cut 3 bases from V and 3 bases from J, with 9 bases between. The CDR3 sequence is 13 residues long. CDR3 sequence reads: CASSPGDGYEQYF. The CDR3 nucleotides are TGTGCCAGCTCACCCGGAGACGGCTACGAGCAGTACTTC.

This clone was seen a few times. The chain links TRBV7-3 to TRBJ2-3; 10 bases are a match to TRBD2. The germline V gene encodes CDR1 SGHTA and CDR2 FQGTGA. The junction had 7 bases not matched to a gene; V was cut back by 3 bases and J by 7 bases. This CDR3 has 15 amino acids. Written as DNA, the CDR3 is TGTGCCAGCAGCTTGGGGACTAGCGCCCGGAATACGCAGTATTTT. Translated, it gives CASSLGTSARNTQYF.

The rearrangement uses TRBV27 and TRBJ2-5, with D perhaps TRBD1 (6 bases). The CDR3 contains 14 residues. Trimming left V 3 bases short and J 4 bases short, with 12 bases between. Germline lookup yields CDR1 MNHEY and CDR2 SMNVEV (reference sequence). CDR3 amino acids: CASSLGTNRETQYF. The DNA for the CDR3 is TGTGCCAGCAGTTTGGGGACAAACAGAGAGACCCAGTACTTC.

This clone came up a few times. The CDR3 here is CASSPSTEQFF. The CDR3 DNA reads TGTGCCAGCAGCCCGAGCACGGAGCAGTTCTTC. The rearrangement joins TRBV2 to TRBJ2-1; D is undetermined. This CDR3 has 11 amino acids. Trimming stripped 6 bases from V and 10 bases from J, with 10 bases between. CDR1 SNHLY and CDR2 FYNNEI come from the germline V gene.

A few counts support this clone. The chain links TRBV28 to TRBJ1-2, with a tentative D call TRBD1 (6 bases). The length of the CDR3 is 13 residues. The germline V and J ends were trimmed by 4 bases and 8 bases, with 14 bases remaining between them. Looked up from germline, CDR1 is MDHEN and CDR2 is SYDVKM. CDR3 loop: CASSSTGIPGYTF. Written as DNA, the CDR3 is TGTGCCAGCAGTTCGACAGGTATTCCGGGCTACACCTTC.

The chain has TRBV6-6 and TRBJ2-1; D may be TRBD2 (6 bases). The ends were cut back, 7 bases at V and 4 bases at J, with 20 bases in the middle. Germline CDR1 MNHNY, CDR2 SVGAGI (reference sequence). The CDR3 length is 16 residues. The CDR3 nucleotides read TGTGCCAGCACCCAGGGAGGCCGGGATTCATACAATGAGCAGTTCTTC. Protein sequence: CASTQGGRDSYNEQFF.

The V and J genes are TRBV7-8 and TRBJ2-7; 10 nucleotides align to TRBD1. Trimming at V came to 3 bases and at J to 4 bases, leaving 9 bases not matched to a gene. This CDR3 comprises 16 residues. Germline V gene sequence: CDR1 SGHVS, CDR2 FQNEAQ. The CDR3 sequence is CASSFNLGTGVYEQYF. The CDR3 DNA reads TGTGCCAGCAGCTTTAATTTAGGGACAGGGGTTTACGAGCAGTACTTC.

The chain uses TRBV10-2 and TRBJ2-3, with 11 nucleotides matching TRBD2. There are 17 residues in the CDR3. V shed 7 bases, J shed 1 base, and the junction held 10 bases outside the gene matches. Germline V gene data show CDR1 as WSHSY and CDR2 as SAAADI. Here the CDR3 DNA reads TGCGCCAGCACCGGCACTAGCGGGAGTTTGGGCACAGATACGCAGTATTTT. This encodes CASTGTSGSLGTDTQYF.

CDR3 DNA: TGTGCCATCAGTGACCAGTTCGTCGAGCAGTACTTC. This translates into CAISDQFVEQYF. The chain joins TRBV10-3 to TRBJ2-7; no clear D gene. Trimming shortened V by 3 bases and J by 6 bases, and 9 bases separated the two germline ends. CDR1 and CDR2 (germline): ENHRY, SYGVKD. This CDR3 has 12 residues.

The chain carries TRBV18 and TRBJ2-7; 7 positions match TRBD1. CDR3 length: 14 residues. Germline CDR1 KGHSH, CDR2 LQKENI. With 4 bases clipped from V and 3 bases from J, the junction kept 6 bases outside the gene matches. Here the CDR3 reads CASSLTDRSYEQYF. CDR3 sequence (DNA): TGTGCCAGCTCACTAACGGACAGGAGCTACGAGCAGTACTTC.

This clone was observed a few times. V gene TRBV6-5 combines with J gene TRBJ2-3; D is unresolved. Germline V lookup: CDR1 MNHEY, CDR2 SVGAGI. There are 15 residues in the CDR3. Trimming shortened V by 5 bases and J by 1 base, and 13 bases separated the two germline ends. The CDR3 loop reads CASSPGPRGTDTQYF. The DNA of the CDR3 is TGTGCCAGCAGTCCCGGCCCCCGGGGCACAGATACGCAGTATTTT.

The rearrangement uses TRBV6-1 and TRBJ2-7; D possibly corresponds to TRBD1 (5 bases). The V end was cut by 4 bases, the J end by 0 bases, with 10 bases between. The CDR3 totals 14 residues. Looked up from germline, CDR1 is MNHNS and CDR2 is SASEGT. Here the CDR3 DNA reads TGTGCCAGCAGTGTCAGGGCCCTCTCCTACGAGCAGTACTTC. It codes for CASSVRALSYEQYF.

This chain uses TRBV7-2 with TRBJ1-2, with a tentative D call TRBD1 (6 bases). The CDR3 is made up of 14 amino acids. Germline CDR1 and CDR2: SGHTA and FQGNSA. Trimming removed 1 base at V and 5 bases at J, with 11 bases between. The DNA for the CDR3 is TGTGCCAGCAGCTTAGGGAGGACAGCTTATGGCTACACCTTC. Translating it yields CASSLGRTAYGYTF.

In this sample, this clone turned up a few times. The J gene is TRBJ1-1, the V gene TRBV2; the D gene is possibly TRBD1 (6 bases). Germline-derived CDR1 and CDR2 are SNHLY and FYNNEI. The V gene lost 5 bases and the J gene lost 11 bases, with 15 bases spanning the gap. CDR3 length: 12 residues. The CDR3 reads CASSLSGDLAFF. In DNA form, the CDR3 reads TGTGCCAGCAGTCTCTCAGGGGATTTGGCTTTCTTT.

This chain links TRBV9 with TRBJ2-3, with D hard to call. The length of the CDR3 is 13 residues. V lost 0 bases, J lost 6 bases, and 8 bases lay in between. Germline loops: CDR1 SGDLS, CDR2 YYNGEE. This CDR3 is CASSVANPDTQYF. CDR3 DNA: TGTGCCAGCAGCGTAGCTAACCCTGATACGCAGTATTTT.

The CDR3 here is CASSMEGNTEAFF. The DNA of the CDR3 is TGTGCCAGTAGTATGGAGGGGAACACTGAAGCTTTCTTT. The genes are TRBV19 and TRBJ1-1; D remains ambiguous. CDR3 size: 13 residues. Trimming pared 3 bases from V and 1 base from J, leaving 6 bases between. Looked up from germline, CDR1 is LNHDA and CDR2 is SQIVND (reference sequence).